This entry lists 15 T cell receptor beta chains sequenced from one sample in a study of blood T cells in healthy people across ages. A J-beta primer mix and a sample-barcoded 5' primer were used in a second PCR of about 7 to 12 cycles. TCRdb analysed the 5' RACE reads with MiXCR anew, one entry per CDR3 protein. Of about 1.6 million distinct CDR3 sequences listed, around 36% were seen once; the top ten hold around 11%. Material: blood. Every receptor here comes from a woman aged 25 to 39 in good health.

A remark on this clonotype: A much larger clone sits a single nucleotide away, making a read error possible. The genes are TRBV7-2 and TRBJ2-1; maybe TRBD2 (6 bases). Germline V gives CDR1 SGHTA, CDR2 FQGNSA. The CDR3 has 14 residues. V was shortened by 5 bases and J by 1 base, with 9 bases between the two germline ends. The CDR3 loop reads CTSSPGTSYNEQFF. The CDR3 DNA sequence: TGTACCAGCAGCCCCGGGACTTCCTACAATGAGCAGTTCTTC.

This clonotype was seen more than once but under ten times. CDR3 nucleotide sequence: TGCAGTGCGGCTACAAGGGGAGGGGTGACTTACGAGCAGTACTTC. Translated, it gives CSAATRGGVTYEQYF. V and J are TRBV20-1 and TRBJ2-7; TRBD2 aligns across 7 bases. The V segment lost 6 bases and the J segment 4 bases; nucleotides outside the gene matches: 15. The germline V gene encodes CDR1 DFQATT and CDR2 SNEGSKA (reference sequence). CDR3 length: 15 amino acids.

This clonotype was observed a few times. The CDR3 DNA reads TGTGCCATCAGCGACAGGGGAAGGTCCTATAATTCACCCCTCCACTTT. Its protein is CAISDRGRSYNSPLHF. The rearrangement uses TRBV10-3 and TRBJ1-6; the match to TRBD1 covers 8 bases. Per the germline V gene, CDR1 is ENHRY and CDR2 is SYGVKD. Losses at the gene ends were 6 bases for V and 1 base for J; bases not matched to a gene: 5. The CDR3 runs 16 residues.

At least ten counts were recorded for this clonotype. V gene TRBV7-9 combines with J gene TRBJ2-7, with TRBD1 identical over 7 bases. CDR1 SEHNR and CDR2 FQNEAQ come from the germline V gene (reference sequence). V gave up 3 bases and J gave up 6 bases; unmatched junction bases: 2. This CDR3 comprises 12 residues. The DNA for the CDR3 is TGTGCCAGCAGCTTGCAGGGGGTCGAGCAGTACTTC. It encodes CASSLQGVEQYF.

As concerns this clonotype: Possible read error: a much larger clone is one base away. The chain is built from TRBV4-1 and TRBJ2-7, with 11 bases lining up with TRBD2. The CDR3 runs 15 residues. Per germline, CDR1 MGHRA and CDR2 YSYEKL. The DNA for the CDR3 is TGCGCCAGCAGCCAAGTACGACTAGCGGGAAGCGAGCACTACTTC. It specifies CASSQVRLAGSEHYF.

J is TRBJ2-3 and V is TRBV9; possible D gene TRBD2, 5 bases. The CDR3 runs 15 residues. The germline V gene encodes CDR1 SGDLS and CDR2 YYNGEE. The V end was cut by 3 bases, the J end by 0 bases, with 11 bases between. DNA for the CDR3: TGTGCCAGCAGCGGAGCCCGCGGGAGCACAGATACGCAGTATTTT. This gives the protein CASSGARGSTDTQYF.

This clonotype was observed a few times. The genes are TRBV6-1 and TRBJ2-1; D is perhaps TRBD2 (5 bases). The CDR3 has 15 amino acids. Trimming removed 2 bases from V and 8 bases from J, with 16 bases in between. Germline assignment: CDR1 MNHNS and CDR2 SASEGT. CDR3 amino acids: CASSEIIRTVDEQFF. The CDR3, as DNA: TGTGCCAGCAGTGAAATAATACGGACTGTGGATGAGCAGTTCTTC.

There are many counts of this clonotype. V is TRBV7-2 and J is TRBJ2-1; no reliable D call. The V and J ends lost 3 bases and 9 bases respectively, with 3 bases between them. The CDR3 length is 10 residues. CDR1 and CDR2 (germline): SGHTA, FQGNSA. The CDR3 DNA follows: TGTGCCAGCAGCTTTCCTGAGCAGTTCTTC. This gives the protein CASSFPEQFF.

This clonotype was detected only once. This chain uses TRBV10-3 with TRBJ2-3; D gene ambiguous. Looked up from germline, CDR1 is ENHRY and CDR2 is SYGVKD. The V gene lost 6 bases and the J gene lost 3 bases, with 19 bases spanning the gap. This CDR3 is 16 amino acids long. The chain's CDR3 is CAIRSPDGSRTDTQYF. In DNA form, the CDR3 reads TGTGCCATCAGGAGTCCGGACGGCTCCAGAACAGATACGCAGTATTTT.

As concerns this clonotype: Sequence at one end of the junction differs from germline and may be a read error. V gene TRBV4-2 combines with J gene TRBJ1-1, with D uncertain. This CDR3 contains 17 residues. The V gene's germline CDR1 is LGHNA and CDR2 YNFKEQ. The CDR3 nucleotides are TGTGCCAGCAGCCAAGAAAGTTTGACGGGAATGAACGCTGAAGCTTTCTTT. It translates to CASSQESLTGMNAEAFF.

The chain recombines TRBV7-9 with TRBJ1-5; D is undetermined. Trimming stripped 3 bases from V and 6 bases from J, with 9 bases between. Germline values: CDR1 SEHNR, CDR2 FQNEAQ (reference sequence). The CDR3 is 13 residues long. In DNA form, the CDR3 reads TGTGCCAGCAGCTTGACTTCTACTCAGCCCCAGCATTTT. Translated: CASSLTSTQPQHF.

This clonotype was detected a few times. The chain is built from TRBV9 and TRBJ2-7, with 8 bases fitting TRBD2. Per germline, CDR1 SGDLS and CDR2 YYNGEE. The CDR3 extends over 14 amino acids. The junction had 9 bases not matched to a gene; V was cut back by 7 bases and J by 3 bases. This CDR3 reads CASQRGSGDYEQYF. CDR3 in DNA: TGTGCCAGCCAAAGAGGTAGCGGGGACTACGAGCAGTACTTC. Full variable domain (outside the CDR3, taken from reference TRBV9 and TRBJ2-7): DSGVTQTPKHLITATGQRVTLRCSPRSGDLSVYWYQQSLDQGLQFLIQYYNGEERAKGNILERFSAQQFPDLHSELNLSSLELGDSALYFCASQRGSGDYEQYFGPGTRLTVT.

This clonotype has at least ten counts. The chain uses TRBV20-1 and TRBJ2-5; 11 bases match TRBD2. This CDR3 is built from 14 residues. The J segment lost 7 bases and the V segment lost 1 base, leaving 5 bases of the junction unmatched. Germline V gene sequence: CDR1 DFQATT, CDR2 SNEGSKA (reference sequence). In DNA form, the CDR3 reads TGCAGTGCTAGAGCTACTAGCGGGAGTTGGACCCAGTACTTC. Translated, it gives CSARATSGSWTQYF.

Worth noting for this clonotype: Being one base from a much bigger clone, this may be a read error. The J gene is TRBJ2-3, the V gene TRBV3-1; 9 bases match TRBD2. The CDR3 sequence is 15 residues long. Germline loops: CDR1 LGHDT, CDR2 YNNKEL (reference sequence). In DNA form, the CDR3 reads TGTGCCAGCAGCCAAGGCGGGAGGGTCGGAGATATGCAGTATTTT. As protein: CASSQGGRVGDMQYF.

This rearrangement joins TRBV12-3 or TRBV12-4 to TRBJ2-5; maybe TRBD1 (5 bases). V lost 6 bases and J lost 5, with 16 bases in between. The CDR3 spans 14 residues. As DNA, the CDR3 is TGTGCCAGCAGGATACAGGTTATGTCGGAGACCCAGTACTTC. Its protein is CASRIQVMSETQYF.